Following are 25 T cell receptor beta chains from one sample sequenced in a study of blood T cell repertoires in COVID-19. The protocol was immunoSEQ multiplex PCR, while the TCRdb copy is restricted to in-frame clones and leaves out a portion. Of about half a million clones detected, about 88% appear once; the ten largest clones hold around 7.9%. Input material: PBMCs or T cells enriched from blood (not recorded which). All receptors come from an older woman who had recovered from COVID-19.

This chain links TRBV25-1 with TRBJ1-4; weak D call: TRBD1 (5 bases). Trimming cost V 2 bases and J 7 bases, with 23 bases left between them. This CDR3 has 18 amino acids. Germline assignment: CDR1 MGHDK and CDR2 SYGVNS. CDR3 DNA sequence: TGTGCCAGCAGTGAAGGGGGGAGGACCAGGTGGGGCCCTGAAAAACTGTTTTTT. The encoded protein is CASSEGGRTRWGPEKLFF.

This clone was seen just once. The J gene is TRBJ1-2, the V gene TRBV5-5; 9 bases are shared with TRBD1. V shed 0 bases, J shed 4 bases, and the junction held 4 bases outside the gene matches. The length of the CDR3 is 15 residues. Germline V gives CDR1 SGHKS, CDR2 YYEKEE (reference sequence). CDR3 sequence: CASSLEGQGFYGYTF. For the CDR3, the DNA is TGTGCCAGCAGCTTGGAAGGACAGGGGTTCTATGGCTACACCTTC.

This clone was seen only once. The V call is TRBV15, the J call TRBJ2-3; D call uncertain. CDR3 length equals 12 residues. CDR1 and CDR2 (germline): LNHNV, YYDKDF (reference sequence). V lost 3 bases, J lost 6 bases, and 7 bases lay in between. The CDR3 DNA sequence: TGTGCCACCAGCAGCCCCCTTGATACGCAGTATTTT. Its translation: CATSSPLDTQYF.

The chain employs TRBV29-1 and TRBJ1-1; possibly TRBD1 for D (5 bases). This CDR3 has 13 residues. The V end lost 7 bases, the J end lost 1 base, and 13 bases lay between the germline ends. In germline, CDR1 is SQVTM, CDR2 ANQGSEA. CDR3 sequence: CSGGISRNTEAFF. The CDR3 DNA is TGCAGCGGGGGGATAAGCCGGAACACTGAAGCTTTCTTT.

This chain links TRBV27 with TRBJ1-4; D unresolved. CDR1 is MNHEY and CDR2 is SMNVEV in the germline V gene (reference sequence). V was clipped by 4 bases and J by 11 bases, with 14 bases between them. The CDR3 totals 13 residues. CDR3 region: CASSWTSLGKLFF. CDR3 coding DNA: TGTGCCAGCAGTTGGACTTCCCTGGGGAAACTGTTTTTT.

This chain connects TRBV18 to TRBJ1-1; perhaps TRBD1 as D (5 bases). CDR3 size: 14 residues. Germline V CDR1 and CDR2: KGHSH, LQKENI. Trimming took 4 bases from V and 2 from J, leaving 11 bases between them. For the CDR3, the DNA is TGTGCCAGCTCACTGGGGGGGACCAACACTGAAGCTTTCTTT. This sequence encodes CASSLGGTNTEAFF.

DNA for the CDR3: TGTGCCTCAGGGGCTAGCGGGGTCCAAGAGACCCAGTACTTC. Amino acid sequence: CASGASGVQETQYF. The V and J genes are TRBV2 and TRBJ2-5; TRBD2 agrees at 9 bases. In germline, CDR1 is SNHLY, CDR2 FYNNEI. V lost 11 bases, J lost 1 base, and 8 bases stayed unmatched. The CDR3 runs to 14 residues.

The V gene is TRBV9, the J gene TRBJ1-2; tentative D call: TRBD1 (6 bases). Trimming took 0 bases from V and 2 from J, leaving 11 bases between them. The CDR3 has 15 residues. Germline assignment: CDR1 SGDLS and CDR2 YYNGEE. The CDR3 bases are TGTGCCAGCAGCGTAGGGGACAATTCGAACTATGGCTACACCTTC. It encodes CASSVGDNSNYGYTF.

The rearrangement links TRBV5-5 to TRBJ1-1; no reliable D call. The CDR3 loop spans 13 amino acids. Germline CDR1 and CDR2: SGHKS and YYEKEE (reference sequence). Trimming removed 3 bases at V and 4 bases at J, with 10 bases between. CDR3 nucleotide sequence: TGTGCCAGCAGCTCGCACGGACTCACTGAAGCTTTCTTT. The encoded protein is CASSSHGLTEAFF. Drawing the rest from reference TRBV5-5 and TRBJ1-1, the complete variable domain is DAGVTQSPTHLIKTRGQQVTLRCSPISGHKSVSWYQQVLGQGPQFIFQYYEKEERGRGNFPDRFSARQFPNYSSELNVNALLLGDSALYLCASSSHGLTEAFFGQGTRLTVV.

CDR3 protein: CASRVTGGGDYGYTF. DNA of the CDR3: TGTGCCAGCAGGGTAACAGGGGGAGGAGACTATGGCTACACCTTC. This chain links TRBV6-5 with TRBJ1-2; 8 nucleotides align to TRBD1. The CDR3 sequence is 15 residues long. Trimming cost V 6 bases and J 3 bases; bases outside gene matches: 9. CDR1 and CDR2 (germline): MNHEY, SVGAGI.

The chain uses TRBV5-1 and TRBJ2-2, with D possibly matching TRBD2 (7 bases). The V gene lost 2 bases and the J gene lost 3 bases, with 11 bases spanning the gap. The CDR3 loop spans 15 amino acids. Germline loops: CDR1 SGHRS, CDR2 YFSETQ. The CDR3 nucleotides read TGCGCCAGCAGCTTAAGAGGGGGGGACACCGGGGAGCTGTTTTTT. Encoded protein: CASSLRGGDTGELFF.

This clone occurred a few times. The rearrangement uses TRBV18 and TRBJ1-1; TRBD1 matches at 8 bases. In germline, CDR1 is KGHSH, CDR2 LQKENI. The junction had 10 bases not matched to a gene; V was cut back by 5 bases and J by 2 bases. The CDR3 extends over 16 amino acids. In nucleotides, the CDR3 is TGTGCCAGCTCATCACTATCGGGACAGGCAAACACTGAAGCTTTCTTT. Translation gives CASSSLSGQANTEAFF.

The V call is TRBV10-2, the J call TRBJ1-6; D uncertain. Trimming shortened V by 3 bases and J by 2 bases, and 11 bases separated the two germline ends. CDR1 is WSHSY, CDR2 SAAADI, per germline. The CDR3 contains 16 residues. The CDR3 nucleotides read TGCGCCAGCAGTGATTTCGGGGAGCCCTATAATTCACCCCTCCACTTT. This encodes CASSDFGEPYNSPLHF.

This chain uses TRBV9 with TRBJ2-3; 7 bases are a match to TRBD2. This CDR3 is 16 amino acids long. V lost 4 bases and J lost 4; bases outside the gene matches: 12. CDR1 is SGDLS and CDR2 is YYNGEE in the germline V gene. The CDR3 sequence is CASSLGRGSAPDTQYF. The CDR3 DNA follows: TGTGCCAGCAGCCTAGGGCGGGGGAGCGCCCCAGATACGCAGTATTTT.

The J gene is TRBJ2-3, the V gene TRBV28; TRBD1 matches 11 bases. The CDR3 runs 16 residues. Germline-derived CDR1 and CDR2 are MDHEN and SYDVKM. Unmatched junction bases numbered 6, after V lost 5 bases and J lost 2 bases. The chain's CDR3 is CASSPPGQGDTDTQYF. In DNA form, the CDR3 reads TGTGCCAGCAGTCCCCCGGGACAGGGGGACACAGATACGCAGTATTTT. Together with reference TRBV28 and TRBJ2-3, the CDR3 gives the full variable domain: DVKVTQSSRYLVKRTGEKVFLECVQDMDHENMFWYRQDPGLGLRLIYFSYDVKMKEKGDIPEGYSVSREKKERFSLILESASTNQTSMYLCASSPPGQGDTDTQYFGPGTRLTVL.

The CDR3 DNA reads as TGTGCCAGCACCCCCAGGATGGGTAGCAATCAGCCCCAGCATTTT. Protein product: CASTPRMGSNQPQHF. This chain uses TRBV6-5 with TRBJ1-5; D unclear. The CDR3 spans 15 residues. Germline V CDR1 and CDR2: MNHEY, SVGAGI. V lost 7 bases and J lost 0, with 13 bases in between.

The genes are TRBV6-5 and TRBJ1-1; maybe TRBD1 (5 bases). With 6 bases removed from V and 0 bases from J, the gap between germline ends came to 8 bases. Germline CDR1 is MNHEY and CDR2 is SVGAGI. The CDR3 is 13 residues long. CDR3 sequence reads: CASRTTVNTEAFF. CDR3 DNA: TGTGCCAGCAGAACGACAGTGAACACTGAAGCTTTCTTT.

The chain couples TRBV6-5 to TRBJ2-2; 11 bases are shared with TRBD1. V lost 5 bases, J lost 6 bases, and 5 bases stayed unmatched. This CDR3 has 15 residues. In germline, CDR1 is MNHEY, CDR2 SVGAGI. Here the CDR3 DNA reads TGTGCCAGCAGTAGGAGGGACAGGGGGTCCGGGGAGCTGTTTTTT. Its protein is CASSRRDRGSGELFF.

This clone has only one observation. The V call is TRBV21-1, the J call TRBJ1-1; the D segment call TRBD1 is taken from the table without a DNA check. TRBV21-1 is a pseudogene segment. CDR3 length equals 18 residues. The CDR3 protein is CASSKGGDSGPMNTEAFF. The CDR3 DNA sequence: TGTGCCAGCAGCAAAGGGGGCGACTCCGGACCGATGAACACTGAAGCTTTCTTT.

V gene TRBV5-6 combines with J gene TRBJ1-2; D perhaps matches TRBD1 (5 bases). Trimming cost V 4 bases and J 1 base, with 8 bases left between them. The germline CDR1 and CDR2 sequences are SGHDT and YYEEEE. CDR3 size: 13 residues. The CDR3 sequence is CASSPGLNYGYTF. CDR3 DNA sequence: TGTGCCAGCAGCCCGGGACTTAACTATGGCTACACCTTC.

This clone has just one count. CDR3 nucleotides: TGTGCCAGTAGTTCGGCAGGGTGGGACCAGTACTTC. Its translation: CASSSAGWDQYF. V and J are TRBV19 and TRBJ2-5, with D tentatively TRBD1 (5 bases). The CDR3 extends over 12 amino acids. Germline V CDR1 and CDR2: LNHDA, SQIVND (reference sequence). V was clipped by 5 bases and J by 10 bases, with 14 bases between them.

The CDR3 region has the DNA TGTGCCAGCAGCTCCCCCCCGGAGGGACAGGGGAACGAGGACTATGGCTACACCTTC. It encodes CASSSPPEGQGNEDYGYTF. The rearrangement links TRBV7-9 to TRBJ1-2; 10 bases fit TRBD1. The CDR3 extends over 19 amino acids. V dropped 4 bases and J dropped 3; count of bases not matched to a gene: 17. Per the germline V gene, CDR1 is SEHNR and CDR2 is FQNEAQ (reference sequence).

The table lists this clone with a few counts. The chain is built from TRBV11-3 and TRBJ2-7; D is unclear. Deletions cut 1 base from V and 4 bases from J, with 5 bases between. The CDR3 totals 12 residues. Germline V gene lookup returns CDR1 SGHNT and CDR2 YENEEA. The CDR3 here is CASSLGAYEQYF. The CDR3 DNA follows: TGTGCCAGCAGCTTAGGGGCATACGAGCAGTACTTC.

In this sample, this clone turned up once. The chain couples TRBV19 to TRBJ1-1; the D gene is possibly TRBD1 (6 bases). Trimming stripped 4 bases from V and 6 bases from J, with 24 bases between. CDR1 LNHDA and CDR2 SQIVND come from the germline V gene (reference sequence). The CDR3 contains 17 residues. CDR3 nucleotides: TGTGCCAGTAGTACTAGGTTGGCGGAACAGGGTATACCTGAAGCTTTCTTT. Translating gives CASSTRLAEQGIPEAFF. Full variable domain (missing parts from reference TRBV19 and TRBJ1-1): DGGITQSPKYLFRKEGQNVTLSCEQNLNHDAMYWYRQDPGQGLRLIYYSQIVNDFQKGDIAEGYSVSREKKESFPLTVTSAQKNPTAFYLCASSTRLAEQGIPEAFFGQGTRLTVV.

The V and J genes are TRBV7-2 and TRBJ2-1, with D unresolved. The CDR3 has 15 amino acids. Trimming shortened V by 1 base and J by 4 bases, and 11 bases separated the two germline ends. Germline CDR1 is SGHTA and CDR2 is FQGNSA. The CDR3 protein is CASSLDGSFYNEQFF. The CDR3 bases are TGTGCCAGCAGCTTAGATGGCAGTTTTTACAATGAGCAGTTCTTC.